This T cell receptor beta chain came from a study of blood T cell repertoires in COVID-19. Using immunoSEQ multiplex PCR, the repertoire was profiled, and TCRdb retains in-frame clones only, with some absent. The sample lists about 290,000 clones; approximately 88% were seen once. CDR3 length: 14 amino acids. CDR1 and CDR2 from the germline V gene are MGHDK and SYGVNS. Trimming cost V 6 bases and J 0 bases, with 8 bases left between them. Study members were between about 18 and 100 years old and lived in roughly 24 US regions. Participants had their cohort set by participant-reported clinical history. Cohort 3 recovered donors had two negative PCRs, clearance, or symptom resolution.

The TCR comes from a woman between 40 and 50 years old who had recovered from COVID-19. Sequenced input: PBMCs or T cells enriched from blood (not recorded which). The rearrangement uses TRBV25-1 and TRBJ1-4; the D gene is possibly TRBD1 (5 bases). For the CDR3, the DNA is TGTGCCAGCAGAGACAGTGCAACTAATGAAAAACTGTTTTTT. This codes for CASRDSATNEKLFF.